This T cell receptor (beta chain) was identified during a study of cytomegalovirus exposure and HLA in healthy donors. Study results and caveats: A prior analysis recorded that most TCR beta V segments were productive about 87% or about 30% of the time. In a later analysis, DRB1 alleles had the most associated TCRs; HLA-C alleles the fewest.

This CDR3 comprises 14 residues. Deletions cut 6 bases from V and 5 bases from J, with 16 bases between. Germline assignment: CDR1 MNHEY and CDR2 SVGAGI. As concerns this clone: The antigen is unknown.

Primers included in the PCR were 60 Vbeta and 13 Jbeta primers. TCRdb's table, derived via immunoSEQ multiplex PCR, lists solely in-frame clones and lacks some. The profile shows about 69,000 clones, just under 70% of them singletons. Sequencing was carried out using PBMCs. This chain links TRBV6-5 with TRBJ1-1; D is perhaps TRBD1 (6 bases). The sequence was collected from a young woman in good health and CMV-seronegative. The CDR3 reads CASSTTQGGTEAFF. CDR3 nucleotides: TGTGCCAGCAGCACAACACAGGGCGGGACTGAAGCTTTCTTT.